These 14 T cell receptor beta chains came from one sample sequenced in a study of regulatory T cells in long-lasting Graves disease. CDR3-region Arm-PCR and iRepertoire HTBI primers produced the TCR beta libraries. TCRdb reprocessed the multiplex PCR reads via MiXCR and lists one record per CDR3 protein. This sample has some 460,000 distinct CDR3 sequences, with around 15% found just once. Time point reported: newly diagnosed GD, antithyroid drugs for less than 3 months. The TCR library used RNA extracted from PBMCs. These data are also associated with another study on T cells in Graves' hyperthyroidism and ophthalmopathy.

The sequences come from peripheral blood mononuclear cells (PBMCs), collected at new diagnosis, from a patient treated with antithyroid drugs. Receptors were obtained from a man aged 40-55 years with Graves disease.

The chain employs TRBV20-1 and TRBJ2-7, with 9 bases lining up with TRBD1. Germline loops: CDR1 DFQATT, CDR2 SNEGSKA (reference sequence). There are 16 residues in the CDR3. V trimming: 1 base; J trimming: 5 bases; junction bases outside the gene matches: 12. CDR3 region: CSARGTGALGIDEQYF. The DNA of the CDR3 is TGCAGTGCTAGAGGGACAGGGGCCCTGGGGATCGACGAGCAGTACTTC.

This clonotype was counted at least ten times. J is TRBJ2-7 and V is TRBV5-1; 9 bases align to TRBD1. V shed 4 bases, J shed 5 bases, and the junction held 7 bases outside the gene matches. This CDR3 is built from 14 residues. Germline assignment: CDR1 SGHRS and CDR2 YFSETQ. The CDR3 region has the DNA TGCGCCAGCAGCGGGGGACAGGGTCTCGACGAGCAGTACTTC. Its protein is CASSGGQGLDEQYF.

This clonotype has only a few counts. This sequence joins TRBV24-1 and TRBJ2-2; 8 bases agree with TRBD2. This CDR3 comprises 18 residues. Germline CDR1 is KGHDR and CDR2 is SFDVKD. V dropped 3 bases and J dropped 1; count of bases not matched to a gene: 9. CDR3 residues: CATSDLTPTSGNTGELFF. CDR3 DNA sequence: TGTGCCACCAGTGATCTCACCCCAACTAGCGGGAACACCGGGGAGCTGTTTTTT.

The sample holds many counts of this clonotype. CDR3 region: CASSFWQVLVQPQHF. CDR3 DNA: TGTGCCAGCAGTTTTTGGCAGGTCCTTGTTCAGCCCCAGCATTTT. V is TRBV28 and J is TRBJ1-5; D not certain. Trimming took off 3 bases at V and 6 bases at J, with 15 bases between the two ends. The V gene's germline CDR1 is MDHEN and CDR2 SYDVKM. This CDR3 comprises 15 residues.

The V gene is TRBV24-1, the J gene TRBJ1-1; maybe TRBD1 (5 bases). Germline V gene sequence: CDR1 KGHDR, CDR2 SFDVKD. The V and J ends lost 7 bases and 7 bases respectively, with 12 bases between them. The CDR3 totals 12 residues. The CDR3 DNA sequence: TGTGCCACCAGGGGGGTTTCAGGTGAAGCTTTCTTT. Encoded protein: CATRGVSGEAFF.

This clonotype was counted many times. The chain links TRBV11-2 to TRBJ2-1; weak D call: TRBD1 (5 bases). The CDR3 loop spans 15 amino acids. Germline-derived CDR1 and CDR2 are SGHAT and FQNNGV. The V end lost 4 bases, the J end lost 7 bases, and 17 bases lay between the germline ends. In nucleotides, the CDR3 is TGTGCCAGCAGCTACCTCCGATACAAGGGGAATGAGCAGTTCTTC. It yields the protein CASSYLRYKGNEQFF.

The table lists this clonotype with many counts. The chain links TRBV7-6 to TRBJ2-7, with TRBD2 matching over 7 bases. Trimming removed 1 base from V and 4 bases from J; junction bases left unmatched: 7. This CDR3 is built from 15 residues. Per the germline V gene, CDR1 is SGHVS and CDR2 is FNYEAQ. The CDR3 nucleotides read TGTGCCAGCAGCTTAGAATCTACTAGCGCGTACGAGCAGTACTTC. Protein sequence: CASSLESTSAYEQYF.

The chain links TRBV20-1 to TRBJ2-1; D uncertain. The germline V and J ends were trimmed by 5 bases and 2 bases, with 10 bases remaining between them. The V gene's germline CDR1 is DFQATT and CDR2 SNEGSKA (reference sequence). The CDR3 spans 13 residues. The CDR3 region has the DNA TGCAGTGCTCTAGGGTTCCCCTACAATGAGCAGTTCTTC. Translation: CSALGFPYNEQFF.

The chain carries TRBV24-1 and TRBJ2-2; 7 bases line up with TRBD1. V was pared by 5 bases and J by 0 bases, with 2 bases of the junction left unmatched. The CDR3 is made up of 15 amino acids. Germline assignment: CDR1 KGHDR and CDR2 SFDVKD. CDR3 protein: CATSGGTANTGELFF. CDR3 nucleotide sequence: TGTGCCACCAGTGGTGGGACAGCGAACACCGGGGAGCTGTTTTTT.

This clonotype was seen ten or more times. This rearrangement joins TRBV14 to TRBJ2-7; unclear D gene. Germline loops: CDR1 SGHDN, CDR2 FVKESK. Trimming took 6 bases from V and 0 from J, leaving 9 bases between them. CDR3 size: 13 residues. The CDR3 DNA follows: TGTGCCAGCAGGAATGACACCTCCTACGAGCAGTACTTC. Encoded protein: CASRNDTSYEQYF.

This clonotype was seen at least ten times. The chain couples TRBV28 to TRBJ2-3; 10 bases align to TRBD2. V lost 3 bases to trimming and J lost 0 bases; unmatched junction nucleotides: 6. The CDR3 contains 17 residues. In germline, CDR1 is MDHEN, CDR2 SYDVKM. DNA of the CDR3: TGTGCCAGCAGTTTTTCGAGCGGGGGGGGGAGCACAGATACGCAGTATTTT. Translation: CASSFSSGGGSTDTQYF.

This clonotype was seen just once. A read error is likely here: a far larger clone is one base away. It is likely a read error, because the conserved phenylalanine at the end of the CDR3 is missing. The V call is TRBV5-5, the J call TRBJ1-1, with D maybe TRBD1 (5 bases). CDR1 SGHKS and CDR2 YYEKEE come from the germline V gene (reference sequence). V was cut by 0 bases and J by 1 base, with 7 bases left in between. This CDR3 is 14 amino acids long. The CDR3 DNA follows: TGTGCCAGCAGCTTGGGACAGCCGAACACTGAAGCTTTCTCT. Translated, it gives CASSLGQPNTEAFS.

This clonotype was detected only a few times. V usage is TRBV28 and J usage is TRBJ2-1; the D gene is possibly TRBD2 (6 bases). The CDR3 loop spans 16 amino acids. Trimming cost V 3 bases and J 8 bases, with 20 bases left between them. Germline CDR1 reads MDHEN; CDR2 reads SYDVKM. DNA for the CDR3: TGTGCCAGCAGTTTCCAGAAGCGGGCCGGGTCAGATGAGCAGTTCTTC. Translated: CASSFQKRAGSDEQFF. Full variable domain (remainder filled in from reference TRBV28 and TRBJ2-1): DVKVTQSSRYLVKRTGEKVFLECVQDMDHENMFWYRQDPGLGLRLIYFSYDVKMKEKGDIPEGYSVSREKKERFSLILESASTNQTSMYLCASSFQKRAGSDEQFFGPGTRLTVL.

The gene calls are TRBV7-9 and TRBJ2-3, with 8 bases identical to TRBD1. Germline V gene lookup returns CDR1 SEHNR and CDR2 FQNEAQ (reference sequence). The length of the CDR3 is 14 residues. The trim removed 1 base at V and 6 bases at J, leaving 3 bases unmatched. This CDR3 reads CASSLGQGLDTQYF. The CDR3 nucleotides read TGTGCCAGCAGCTTAGGACAGGGGTTGGATACGCAGTATTTT.